Presented here are 27 T cell receptor beta chains from one specimen sequenced in a study of T cells in Graves' hyperthyroidism and ophthalmopathy. Authors of the study amplified TCR beta CDR3 regions from RNA transcripts. HTBI primers were the set used in a first-round RT-PCR of the TCR CDR3. TCRdb reprocessed the multiplex PCR reads via MiXCR and lists one record per CDR3 protein. The table lists 300,000 to 450,000 distinct CDR3 sequences, approximately 13% of them singletons. The sequencing input was blood. These receptors were obtained from a woman aged 55-75 years with Graves' hyperthyroidism.

This clonotype was detected a few times. The chain combines TRBV15 with TRBJ1-4, with 9 bases lining up with TRBD1. Unmatched junction bases numbered 14, after V lost 2 bases and J lost 7 bases. Germline CDR1 and CDR2: LNHNV and YYDKDF (reference sequence). The CDR3 spans 18 residues. CDR3 nucleotides: TGTGCCACCAGCAGAACAGGGGGCATGTCACCCTTAGGTGAAAAACTGTTTTTT. It specifies CATSRTGGMSPLGEKLFF.

This clonotype was observed many times. CDR3 coding DNA: TGTGCCAGCGCAGGGTTCGGAGAGACCCAGTACTTC. Translated: CASAGFGETQYF. The chain carries TRBV27 and TRBJ2-5; D may be TRBD1 (5 bases). V was trimmed by 8 bases and J by 4 bases, leaving 11 bases between them. The CDR3 covers 12 residues. CDR1 and CDR2 from the germline V gene are MNHEY and SMNVEV (reference sequence).

In its sample, this clonotype was seen many times. This chain joins TRBV2 and TRBJ1-6; the D is unclear. V was pared by 5 bases and J by 11 bases, with 10 bases between. Germline V lookup: CDR1 SNHLY, CDR2 FYNNEI. This CDR3 is built from 12 residues. The DNA for the CDR3 is TGTGCCAGCAGTCCGGAGAATCCACCCCTCCACTTT. This translates into CASSPENPPLHF. Filled out from reference TRBV2 and TRBJ1-6, the complete variable domain reads EPEVTQTPSHQVTQMGQEVILRCVPISNHLYFYWYRQILGQKVEFLVSFYNNEISEKSEIFDDQFSVERPDGSNFTLKIRSTKLEDSAMYFCASSPENPPLHFGNGTRLTVT.

This chain connects TRBV5-1 to TRBJ1-3, with 9 nucleotides matching TRBD1. The CDR3 runs 16 residues. CDR1 is SGHRS, CDR2 YFSETQ, per germline. The J segment lost 0 bases and the V segment lost 2 bases, leaving 3 bases of the junction unmatched. The CDR3, as DNA: TGCGCCAGCAGCTTACAGGGGGCAGGCTCTGGAAACACCATATATTTT. Residues: CASSLQGAGSGNTIYF.

This clonotype appeared many times. V usage is TRBV20-1 and J usage is TRBJ2-1; no firm D call. The CDR3 covers 13 residues. Germline V CDR1 and CDR2: DFQATT, SNEGSKA (reference sequence). V shed 6 bases and J shed 9 bases, with 18 bases lying between them. This chain's CDR3 is CSAPSPTHGEQFF. The CDR3 DNA reads TGCAGTGCCCCCAGCCCCACCCATGGTGAGCAGTTCTTC.

This clonotype has ten or more counts. This rearrangement joins TRBV18 to TRBJ2-3; tentative D call: TRBD2 (6 bases). The ends were cut back, 1 base at V and 5 bases at J, with 7 bases in the middle. This CDR3 spans 13 amino acids. Germline CDR1 reads KGHSH; CDR2 reads LQKENI. This chain's CDR3 is CASSPRREDTQYF. The CDR3 DNA sequence: TGTGCCAGCTCACCACGGCGGGAAGATACGCAGTATTTT. Looking up the rest from reference TRBV18 and TRBJ2-3 gives the full variable domain: NAGVMQNPRHLVRRRGQEARLRCSPMKGHSHVYWYRQLPEEGLKFMVYLQKENIIDESGMPKERFSAEFPKEGPSILRIQQVVRGDSAAYFCASSPRREDTQYFGPGTRLTVL.

This clonotype was observed a handful of times. Written as DNA, the CDR3 is TGTGCCAGTAGTAGGGGACGCGGGGGGAGCTCCTACGAGCAGTACTTC. It codes for CASSRGRGGSSYEQYF. V is TRBV19 and J is TRBJ2-7; 8 bases fit TRBD2. Germline lookup yields CDR1 LNHDA and CDR2 SQIVND (reference sequence). Unmatched junction bases numbered 8, after V lost 4 bases and J lost 0 bases. The CDR3 has 16 amino acids.

The table lists this clonotype with many counts. The V and J genes are TRBV14 and TRBJ2-1, with 8 positions matching TRBD1. CDR1 and CDR2 from the germline V gene are SGHDN and FVKESK. The CDR3 runs 13 residues. V was clipped by 2 bases and J by 11 bases; unmatched bases: 5. The CDR3 is CASSQTGTGKQFF. The CDR3, as DNA: TGTGCCAGCAGCCAAACCGGGACAGGAAAGCAGTTCTTC.

This clonotype was picked up a small number of times. This sequence joins TRBV6-6 and TRBJ2-3; no clear D gene. With 0 bases removed from V and 0 bases from J, the gap between germline ends came to 10 bases. The CDR3 contains 16 residues. CDR1 and CDR2 from the germline V gene are MNHNY and SVGAGI (reference sequence). The CDR3 loop reads CASSYSRRVSTDTQYF. The CDR3 DNA follows: TGTGCCAGCAGTTACTCGAGACGGGTGAGCACAGATACGCAGTATTTT.

The CDR3 spells CASSLSTTSGSNTGELFF. DNA for the CDR3: TGTGCCAGCAGCTTAAGCACTACTAGCGGGAGCAACACCGGGGAGCTGTTTTTT. J is TRBJ2-2 and V is TRBV7-9; 11 positions match TRBD2. CDR1 is SEHNR and CDR2 is FQNEAQ in the germline V gene (reference sequence). The CDR3 has 18 amino acids. V lost 2 bases and J lost 2; bases outside the gene matches: 7.

The chain uses TRBV6-2 or TRBV6-3 and TRBJ2-1; the match to TRBD2 covers 10 bases. Germline trimming cut 8 bases from V and 3 bases from J; bases unmatched to any gene: 7. Germline assignment: CDR1 MNHEY and CDR2 SVGEGT. CDR3 length: 15 residues. DNA of the CDR3: TGTGCCAGCGGCCTAGGACTAGCGGACTACAATGAGCAGTTCTTC. As protein: CASGLGLADYNEQFF.

This clonotype was seen ten or more times. V usage is TRBV5-8 and J usage is TRBJ2-3, with 12 positions matching TRBD2. CDR1 SGHTS and CDR2 YDEGEE come from the germline V gene. This CDR3 is 14 amino acids long. After removal of 1 base from V and 9 bases from J, the junction contained 3 bases not matched to a gene. CDR3 coding DNA: TGTGCCAGCAGCTTGAGGCTAGCGGGGGGGACGCAGTATTTT. The encoded protein is CASSLRLAGGTQYF.

To note about this clonotype: This may come from a read error, since a much larger clone is one base off. This sequence joins TRBV7-2 and TRBJ2-7; D is unresolved. Near its end, the DNA agrees better with TRBJ2-1, so the J call may be wrong. Germline V gene lookup returns CDR1 SGHTA and CDR2 FQGNSA. The CDR3 is 16 amino acids. CDR3 DNA sequence: TGTGCCAGCAGCTTCCATAGCCGGAGTGCTCCCCACGAGCAGTTCTTC. Translation gives CASSFHSRSAPHEQFF.

The V call is TRBV6-1, the J call TRBJ2-7, with TRBD1 matching 9 bases. The CDR3 covers 15 residues. Trimming took 3 bases from V and 0 from J; bases not matched to a gene: 3. The germline CDR1 and CDR2 sequences are MNHNS and SASEGT. CDR3 in amino acids: CASSDGTGSSYEQYF. The DNA for the CDR3 is TGTGCCAGCAGTGACGGGACAGGGAGCTCCTACGAGCAGTACTTC.

This clonotype came up many times. The chain recombines TRBV18 with TRBJ2-7; either TRBD1 or TRBD2 may fit D (5 bases each). This CDR3 contains 13 residues. CDR1 KGHSH and CDR2 LQKENI come from the germline V gene. The germline V and J ends were trimmed by 0 bases and 7 bases, with 10 bases remaining between them. The CDR3 DNA sequence: TGTGCCAGCTCACCACCGTCGGGGCGAGAGCAGTACTTC. Encoded protein: CASSPPSGREQYF.

This clonotype occurred a few times. The rearrangement uses TRBV30 and TRBJ1-5; a possible D gene is TRBD1 (6 bases). The CDR3 is 17 amino acids. V gave up 1 base and J gave up 0 bases, with 16 bases separating them. CDR1 is GTSNPN, CDR2 SVGIG, per germline (reference sequence). The CDR3 sequence is CAWSDPHRASSNQPQHF. In DNA form, the CDR3 reads TGTGCCTGGAGTGACCCCCACAGGGCGAGTAGCAATCAGCCCCAGCATTTT.

This chain connects TRBV6-1 to TRBJ1-5; D perhaps matches TRBD1 (5 bases). V was trimmed by 7 bases and J by 2 bases, leaving 15 bases between them. The CDR3 covers 15 residues. CDR1 and CDR2 (germline): MNHNS, SASEGT. For the CDR3, the DNA is TGTGCCAGCACCCCTAGGGGCTGGGGCAATCAGCCCCAGCATTTT. Protein product: CASTPRGWGNQPQHF.

This clonotype was detected only a few times. The chain links TRBV9 to TRBJ2-5; D ambiguous. CDR1 and CDR2 from the germline V gene are SGDLS and YYNGEE. Trimming took 4 bases from V and 1 from J, leaving 11 bases between them. CDR3 length: 14 amino acids. The CDR3 loop reads CASSPSTSQETQYF. Written as DNA, the CDR3 is TGTGCCAGCAGCCCGTCGACGAGCCAAGAGACCCAGTACTTC.

This clonotype appeared many times. The chain recombines TRBV2 with TRBJ2-7; weak D call: TRBD2 (6 bases). Germline CDR1 is SNHLY and CDR2 is FYNNEI. The CDR3 runs 17 residues. Trimming pared 1 base from V and 4 bases from J, leaving 20 bases between. The CDR3 region is CASSEGGMQGGRYEQYF. The CDR3 region has the DNA TGTGCCAGCAGTGAAGGTGGCATGCAGGGAGGTCGGTACGAGCAGTACTTC.

There are many counts of this clonotype. The gene calls are TRBV18 and TRBJ2-3; TRBD1 is a possible D gene (6 bases). Trimming cost V 0 bases and J 9 bases, with 19 bases left between them. Germline CDR1 reads KGHSH; CDR2 reads LQKENI. The CDR3 has 16 residues. CDR3 coding DNA: TGTGCCAGCTCACCACCGGAGACAAGAGTCACAGGGACGCAGTATTTT. Translated: CASSPPETRVTGTQYF.

This clonotype came up many times. This chain links TRBV20-1 with TRBJ2-1, with a weak D call TRBD2 (6 bases). CDR3 length: 15 residues. CDR1 is DFQATT and CDR2 is SNEGSKA in the germline V gene (reference sequence). V was trimmed by 0 bases and J by 8 bases, leaving 17 bases between them. CDR3 nucleotide sequence: TGCAGTGCTAGAGATCCTGCGGGGAGTGACGATGAGCAGTTCTTC. Protein: CSARDPAGSDDEQFF.

This clonotype was counted at least ten times. The V and J genes are TRBV28 and TRBJ2-7, with D tentatively TRBD2 (6 bases). The germline V and J ends were trimmed by 2 bases and 1 base, with 21 bases remaining between them. Germline V CDR1 and CDR2: MDHEN, SYDVKM. CDR3 size: 18 residues. The CDR3 loop is CASSLEVGGRILSYEQYF. Here the CDR3 DNA reads TGTGCCAGCAGTTTAGAGGTGGGGGGACGGATCCTATCCTACGAGCAGTACTTC.

About this clonotype: A clone one base away is much larger, so this may be a read error. J is TRBJ2-7 and V is TRBV19; TRBD1 matches 10 bases. CDR3 size: 15 residues. The germline V gene has CDR1 LNHDA and CDR2 SQIVND (reference sequence). The trim removed 4 bases at V and 5 bases at J, leaving 8 bases unmatched. CDR3 coding DNA: TGTGCCAGTAGTACGTGGACAGGGGGTTTCGACGAGCAGTACTTC. This codes for CASSTWTGGFDEQYF.

In its sample, this clonotype was seen a few times. The CDR3 spells CASTLSTGGSYGYTF. The CDR3 bases are TGTGCCAGCACCCTAAGTACAGGGGGGAGCTATGGCTACACCTTC. V usage is TRBV28 and J usage is TRBJ1-2, with 8 nucleotides matching TRBD1. There are 15 residues in the CDR3. With V trimmed by 7 bases and J by 4 bases, 11 bases remained unmatched. Germline V lookup: CDR1 MDHEN, CDR2 SYDVKM.

The chain links TRBV5-4 to TRBJ2-1, with 9 bases lining up with TRBD2. Germline assignment: CDR1 SGHNT and CDR2 YYREEE (reference sequence). V lost 4 bases to trimming and J lost 6 bases; unmatched junction nucleotides: 8. The CDR3 spans 15 residues. Here the CDR3 DNA reads TGTGCCAGCAGCCACCCCGGGACTAGCAGCAATGAGCAGTTCTTC. Encoded protein: CASSHPGTSSNEQFF.

In its sample, this clonotype was seen many times. The chain is built from TRBV19 and TRBJ1-1; D may be TRBD1 (5 bases). Trimming took 3 bases from V and 2 from J, leaving 10 bases between them. The germline V gene encodes CDR1 LNHDA and CDR2 SQIVND (reference sequence). The CDR3 runs 14 residues. The CDR3 reads CASSIQGSNTEAFF. The CDR3 region has the DNA TGTGCCAGTAGTATTCAGGGATCTAACACTGAAGCTTTCTTT.

With regard to this clonotype: This clone may be a read error of a much larger clone one base away. The chain carries TRBV6-2 or TRBV6-3 and TRBJ1-1; 8 positions agree with TRBD1. Germline lookup yields CDR1 MNHEY and CDR2 SVGEGT. The V gene end was trimmed by 8 bases and the J gene end by 1 base; junction bases not matched to a gene: 6. The CDR3 contains 14 residues. DNA of the CDR3: TGTGCCAGCGGTGTGGGACAGGAGAACACTGAAGCTTTCTTT. Translating it yields CASGVGQENTEAFF.